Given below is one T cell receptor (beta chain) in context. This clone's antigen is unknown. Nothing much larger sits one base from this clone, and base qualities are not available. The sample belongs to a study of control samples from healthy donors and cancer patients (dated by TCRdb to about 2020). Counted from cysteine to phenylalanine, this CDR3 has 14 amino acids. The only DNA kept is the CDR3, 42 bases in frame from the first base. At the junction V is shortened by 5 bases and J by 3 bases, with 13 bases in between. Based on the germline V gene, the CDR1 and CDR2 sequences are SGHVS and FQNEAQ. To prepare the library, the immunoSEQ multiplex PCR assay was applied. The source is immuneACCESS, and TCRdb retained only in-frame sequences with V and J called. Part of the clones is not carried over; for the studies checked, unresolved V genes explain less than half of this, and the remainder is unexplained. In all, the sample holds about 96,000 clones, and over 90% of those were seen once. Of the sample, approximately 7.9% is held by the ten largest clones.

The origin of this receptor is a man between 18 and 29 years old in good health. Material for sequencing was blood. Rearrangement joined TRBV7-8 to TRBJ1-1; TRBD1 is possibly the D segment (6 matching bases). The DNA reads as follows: TGTGCCAGCAGCAACCAAGGACAGTACACTGAAGCTTTCTTT. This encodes CASSNQGQYTEAFF.